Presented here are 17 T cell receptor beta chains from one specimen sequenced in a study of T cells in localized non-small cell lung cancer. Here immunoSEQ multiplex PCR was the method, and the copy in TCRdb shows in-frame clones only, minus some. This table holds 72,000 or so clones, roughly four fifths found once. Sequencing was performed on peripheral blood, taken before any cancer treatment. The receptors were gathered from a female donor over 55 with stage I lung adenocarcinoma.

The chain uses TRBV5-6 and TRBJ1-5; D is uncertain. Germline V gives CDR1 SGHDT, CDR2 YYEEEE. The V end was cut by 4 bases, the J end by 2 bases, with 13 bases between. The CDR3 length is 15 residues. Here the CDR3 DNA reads TGTGCCAGCAGCCCTATCTCTCTGGGCAATCAGCCCCAGCATTTT. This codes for CASSPISLGNQPQHF.

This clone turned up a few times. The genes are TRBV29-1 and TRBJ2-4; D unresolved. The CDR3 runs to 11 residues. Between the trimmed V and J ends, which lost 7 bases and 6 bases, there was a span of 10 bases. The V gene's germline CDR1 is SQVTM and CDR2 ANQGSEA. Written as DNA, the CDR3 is TGCAGCGCCGAGAGAGGAAACATTCAGTACTTC. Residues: CSAERGNIQYF.

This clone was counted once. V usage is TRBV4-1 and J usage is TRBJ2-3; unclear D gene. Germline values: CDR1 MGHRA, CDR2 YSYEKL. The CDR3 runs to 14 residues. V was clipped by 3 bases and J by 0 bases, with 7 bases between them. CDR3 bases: TGCGCCAGCAGCCAGGCATCTAGCACAGATACGCAGTATTTT. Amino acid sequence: CASSQASSTDTQYF.

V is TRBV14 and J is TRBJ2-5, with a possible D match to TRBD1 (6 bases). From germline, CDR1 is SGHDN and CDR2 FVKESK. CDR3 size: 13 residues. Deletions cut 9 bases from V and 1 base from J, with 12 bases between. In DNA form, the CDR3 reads TGTGCCAGTACCAGGGGTCCCCAAGAGACCCAGTACTTC. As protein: CASTRGPQETQYF.

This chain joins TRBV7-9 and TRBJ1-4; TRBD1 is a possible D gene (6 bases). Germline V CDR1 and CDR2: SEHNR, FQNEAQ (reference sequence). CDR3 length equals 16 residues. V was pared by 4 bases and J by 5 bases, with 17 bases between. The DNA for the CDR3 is TGTGCCAGCAGCTGGGCAAAGGACAGAGCGAATGAAAAACTGTTTTTT. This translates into CASSWAKDRANEKLFF.

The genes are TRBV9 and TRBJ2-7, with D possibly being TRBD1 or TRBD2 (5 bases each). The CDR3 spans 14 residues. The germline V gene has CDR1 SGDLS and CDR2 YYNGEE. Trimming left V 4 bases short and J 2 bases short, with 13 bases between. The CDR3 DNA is TGTGCCAGCAGCCCTACCGGGACGACCTACGAGCAGTACTTC. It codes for CASSPTGTTYEQYF.

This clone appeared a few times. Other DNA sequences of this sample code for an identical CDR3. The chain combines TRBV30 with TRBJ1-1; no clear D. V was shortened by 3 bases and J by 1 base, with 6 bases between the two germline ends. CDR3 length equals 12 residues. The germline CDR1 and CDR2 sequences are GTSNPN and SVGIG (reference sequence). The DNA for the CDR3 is TGTGCCTGGAGGGCAGGGAACACTGAAGCTTTCTTT. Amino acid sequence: CAWRAGNTEAFF.

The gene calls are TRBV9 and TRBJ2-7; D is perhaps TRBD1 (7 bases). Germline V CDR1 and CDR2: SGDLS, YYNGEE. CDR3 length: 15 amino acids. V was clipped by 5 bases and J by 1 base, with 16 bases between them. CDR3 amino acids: CASSYGQAGSYEQYF. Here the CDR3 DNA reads TGTGCCAGCAGTTATGGACAGGCGGGATCCTACGAGCAGTACTTC. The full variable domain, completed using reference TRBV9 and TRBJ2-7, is DSGVTQTPKHLITATGQRVTLRCSPRSGDLSVYWYQQSLDQGLQFLIQYYNGEERAKGNILERFSAQQFPDLHSELNLSSLELGDSALYFCASSYGQAGSYEQYFGPGTRLTVT.

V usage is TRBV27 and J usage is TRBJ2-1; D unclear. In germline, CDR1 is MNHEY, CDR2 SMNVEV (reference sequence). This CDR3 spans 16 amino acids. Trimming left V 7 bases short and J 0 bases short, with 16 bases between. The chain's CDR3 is CASTRSADGSYNEQFF. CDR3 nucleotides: TGTGCCAGCACCCGCTCGGCGGACGGCTCCTACAATGAGCAGTTCTTC.

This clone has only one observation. This CDR3 reads CSAFVGETQYF. In DNA form, the CDR3 reads TGCAGCGCCTTCGTGGGAGAGACCCAGTACTTC. The rearrangement joins TRBV29-1 to TRBJ2-5; D not certain. CDR1 and CDR2 from the germline V gene are SQVTM and ANQGSEA. Trimming removed 7 bases from V and 4 bases from J, with 10 bases in between. The CDR3 has 11 residues.

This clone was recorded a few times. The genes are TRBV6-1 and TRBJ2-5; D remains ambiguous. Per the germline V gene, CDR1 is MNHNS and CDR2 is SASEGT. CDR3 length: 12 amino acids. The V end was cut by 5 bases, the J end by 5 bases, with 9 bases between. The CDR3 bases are TGTGCCAGCAGTTTAAGAGCGGAGACCCAGTACTTC. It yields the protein CASSLRAETQYF.

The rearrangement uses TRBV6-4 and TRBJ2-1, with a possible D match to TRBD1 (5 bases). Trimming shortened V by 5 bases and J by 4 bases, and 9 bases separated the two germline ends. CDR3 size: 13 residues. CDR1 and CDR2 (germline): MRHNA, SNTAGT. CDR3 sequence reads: CASSTTGYNEQFF. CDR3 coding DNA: TGTGCCAGCAGTACCACAGGTTACAATGAGCAGTTCTTC.

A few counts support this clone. CDR3 residues: CASRRTEGGNEQFF. Written as DNA, the CDR3 is TGTGCCAGCAGACGGACCGAGGGGGGGAATGAGCAGTTCTTC. J is TRBJ2-1 and V is TRBV7-9; perhaps TRBD2 as D (7 bases). This CDR3 region has 14 residues. V shed 6 bases and J shed 7 bases, with 16 bases lying between them. Germline V CDR1 and CDR2: SEHNR, FQNEAQ (reference sequence).

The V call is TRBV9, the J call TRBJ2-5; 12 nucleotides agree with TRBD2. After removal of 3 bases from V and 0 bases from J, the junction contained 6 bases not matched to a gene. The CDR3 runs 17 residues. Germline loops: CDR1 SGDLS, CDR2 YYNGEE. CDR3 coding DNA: TGTGCCAGCAGCGCCCCTCTAGCGGGGGGGCACCAAGAGACCCAGTACTTC. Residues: CASSAPLAGGHQETQYF.

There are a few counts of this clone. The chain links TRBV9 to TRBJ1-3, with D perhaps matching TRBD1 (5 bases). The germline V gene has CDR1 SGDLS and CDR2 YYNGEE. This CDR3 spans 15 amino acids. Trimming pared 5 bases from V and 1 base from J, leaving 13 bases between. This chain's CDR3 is CASSRGGDSGNTIYF. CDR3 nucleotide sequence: TGTGCCAGCAGTAGAGGAGGGGATTCTGGAAACACCATATATTTT.

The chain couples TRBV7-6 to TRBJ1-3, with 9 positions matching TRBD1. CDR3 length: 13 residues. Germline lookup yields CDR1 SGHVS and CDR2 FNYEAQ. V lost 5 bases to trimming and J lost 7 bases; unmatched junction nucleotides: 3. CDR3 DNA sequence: TGTGCCAGCAGCCCCGACAGGGGGAACACCATATATTTT. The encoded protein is CASSPDRGNTIYF.

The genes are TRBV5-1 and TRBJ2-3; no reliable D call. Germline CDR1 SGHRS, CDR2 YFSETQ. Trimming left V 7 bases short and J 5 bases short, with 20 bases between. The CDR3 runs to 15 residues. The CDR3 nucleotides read TGCGCCAGCGGCCTTAATCCAGCCCCGGGAGATACGCAGTATTTT. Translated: CASGLNPAPGDTQYF.